This entry is about one T cell receptor beta chain. This clone occurred a few times. Its cognate antigen has yet to be identified. No much larger clone exists at a distance of one base, and base qualities are not known. All of the isolated RNA was reverse transcribed with the High Capacity cDNA Reverse Transcription Kit, so expressed TCRB transcripts were sequenced. Deep immunoSEQ sequencing was applied to naive, central memory and regulatory T cell samples, giving an average of roughly 3.5 million total reads per sample. Sorted cells were lysed in RLT buffer and RNA was extracted with DNase-treated RNeasy Micro or Mini kits, depending on cell number. To prevent cross-contamination, every cell subset was processed on its own, while patient and healthy donor samples were processed together. The immunoSEQ multiplex PCR was used to amplify TCRB sequences from cDNA, generating 87-bp fragments that spanned the CDR3 region. The amplicons were sequenced using the Illumina HiSeq platform. In the authors' own workflow: PCR bias was corrected computationally using synthetic template baselines, and reads within Hamming distance 2 were collapsed, with unmergeable singletons discarded. Reads were aligned against IMGT so that V, D and J genes, CDR3 length and insertions or deletions at six rearrangement sites could be assigned. Within each subset, clonotype counts were normalized to sorted cell number, and only after that were true diversity and Gini coefficients computed with the tcR R package. The overlap coefficient, calculated on TCRB nucleotide sequences, was used to measure repertoire sharing. TCRdb carries this immuneACCESS record with in-frame sequences only. Its versions omit some clonotypes, under half of them owing to an unresolved V gene in the studies checked, with the rest unexplained. From that table come the V and J calls and clone size; the DNA was used to work out D and trimming. The sample yields about 160,000 clones; approximately 8.7% were counted once. The ten largest clones represent about 0.75% of the sample.

As encoded in the germline V gene (reference sequence), CDR1 is MNHNY while CDR2 is SVGAGI. The V end gives up 6 bases and the J end 9 bases, leaving 8 bases in the junction not matched to a gene. From the cysteine up to the phenylalanine, the CDR3 has a length of 13 residues. Only the CDR3 DNA is retained, 39 bases long and in frame from the first base. The entry originates in a study of beta chain features in type 1 diabetes (dated by TCRdb to between 2017 and 2018). Study-level background: Patients and healthy donors did not differ in mean age, gender distribution, total cell number or subset yield. A total of around 110,000,000 sorted cells were examined across all samples, and RNA yield correlated strongly with the number of cells per subset. In the study, recently diagnosed type 1 diabetes patients and matched healthy donors were compared on the TCRB repertoires of their sorted circulating CD4+ T cell subsets. Regulatory and stem cell-like memory subsets were isolated from only 8 patients and roughly eight healthy donors, whereas naive and central memory subsets came from all 28 donors.

What the study reported, not specific to this receptor: Naive, central memory and regulatory TCRB repertoires appeared more similar among patients than among healthy donors. At VDJ recombination sites, patients with type 1 diabetes made fewer insertions and deleted more nucleotides, a pattern implying thymic rearrangement abnormalities. PCR may preferentially amplify shorter templates, but because patient and control samples were amplified and corrected together, any resulting skew would affect both groups equally. Because cDNA was sequenced instead of genomic DNA, activated cells with high expression could be over-represented, although the groups did not differ in activation or CD3 levels. HLA sub-analyses involved small numbers of individuals, so any influence of HLA type on TCRB rearrangement remained unresolved. In all four CD4+ subsets, TCRB CDR3 length was moderately but significantly shorter in type 1 diabetes patients.

Each donor gave one peripheral blood draw, averaging roughly 100 mL, which was collected into heparinised tubes. A BD FACSAria II was used to sort naive, central memory, regulatory and stem cell-like memory CD4+ T cells with a panel that included CD45RO, CCR7, CD25, CD127, CD95 and CD27. A purity above 98% was achieved for all sorted populations. PBMCs were isolated right away by Lymphoprep density gradient centrifugation and were stained directly, without culture. So that batch effects would be minimized, each experiment stained and sorted samples in pairs, pairing one healthy donor with one patient.

The TCR originated in a woman younger than 45 with type 1 diabetes. Recombination connected TRBV6-6 to TRBJ1-5, with 7 central nucleotides matching TRBD1. Sequencing was carried out using central memory CD4+ T cells from blood. This receptor has the CDR3 CASSAAQGGPQHF. The DNA is as follows: TGTGCCAGCAGCGCCGCGCAGGGGGGGCCCCAGCATTTT.